Sequencing of this T cell receptor (beta chain) was carried out in a study of shared clonotypes between healthy human individuals. Germline V gene data show CDR1 as MDHEN and CDR2 as SYDVKM. The V end lost 8 bases, the J end lost 5 bases, and 12 bases lay between the germline ends. This CDR3 region has 12 residues. Profiling relied on immunoSEQ multiplex PCR, and the TCRdb table lists in-frame clones only, not all of them. Among roughly 2.2 million clones listed, less than 95% were seen once. The receptor's source is a man younger than 30 in good health. Some clones in this sample may be carry-over from other donors' samples. The specimen sequenced was naive CD4+ T cells from PBMCs. This sample's subset: CD45RA+ positively selected. The V gene is TRBV28, the J gene TRBJ1-2; D is unclear. CDR3 DNA: TGTGCCAGCGCCGGGCGAGGATATGGCTACACCTTC. Its protein is CASAGRGYGYTF.